These T cell receptor beta chains were read from a single sample in a study of cytomegalovirus exposure and HLA in healthy donors. Produced via immunoSEQ multiplex PCR; TCRdb's table is partial and in-frame only. The data hold 200,000 to 250,000 clones, with more than 60% observed a single time. The sequencing input was PBMCs. The source is a man aged 40-49 years in good health and CMV-seronegative. Both conserved end residues are part of each CDR3. Fields, in order: J gene, D gene, clone size, V gene, CDR3 DNA, CDR3 protein. D genes are given only for firm matches. Some rows have no size entry. The others give once, few or many, or a class for an expanded clone.

>TRBJ2-1|-|-|TRBV10-3
TGTGCCATCAGTGAGTCGCTGGGTTCGGGGAATGAGCAGTTCTTC
CAISESLGSGNEQFF
>TRBJ2-1|TRBD2|-|TRBV13
TGTGCCAGCAGCTTAGTGGGACTAGCGAGGAATGAGCAGTTCTTC
CASSLVGLARNEQFF
>TRBJ2-7|-|-|TRBV16
TGTGCCAGCAGCCAATACAGGGTCGACGAGCAGTACTTC
CASSQYRVDEQYF
>TRBJ2-2|TRBD2|-|TRBV15
TGTGCCACCAGCAGAGATCGTACTAGCGGGCCCACCGGGGAGCTGTTTTTT
CATSRDRTSGPTGELFF
>TRBJ1-2|TRBD1|-|TRBV30
TGTGCCTGGGGGATCACAGGGGCGCGCGGCTACACCTTC
CAWGITGARGYTF
>TRBJ2-7|-|-|TRBV28
TGTGCCAGCAGTATGACAGGAGCCCTCTGGGAGCAGTACTTC
CASSMTGALWEQYF
>TRBJ1-1|-|-|TRBV19
TGTGCCAGTATTGGGTTCCGGGACACACAAAGGAACACTGAAGCTTTCTTT
CASIGFRDTQRNTEAFF
>TRBJ2-7|TRBD1|-|TRBV7-2
TGTGCCAGCAGGTCCGGACAGGGTGTAGAGCAGTACTTC
CASRSGQGVEQYF
>TRBJ2-1|TRBD1|-|TRBV27
TGTGCCAGTGCGGACAGGGCCTACAATGAGCAGTTCTTC
CASADRAYNEQFF
>TRBJ2-5|-|-|TRBV15
TGTGCCACCAGCAGGGGCTGGGTGTTAGAGACCCAGTACTTC
CATSRGWVLETQYF
>TRBJ1-5|-|-|TRBV19
TGTGCCAGTAGCCCGGGACACCAACAGCCCCAGCATTTT
CASSPGHQQPQHF
>TRBJ2-7|-|-|TRBV4-1
TGCGCCAGCAGCCCCGCCGGGGGGCTTGCCTACGAGCAGTACTTC
CASSPAGGLAYEQYF
>TRBJ2-7|-|-|TRBV29-1
TGCAGCGTTGGAAGGGGATTAGGTGACGAGCAGTACTTC
CSVGRGLGDEQYF
>TRBJ1-1|TRBD1|few|TRBV5-6
TGTGCCAGCAGCTTCGGGACAGGCCGGGGCACTGAAGCTTTCTTT
CASSFGTGRGTEAFF
>TRBJ2-3|-|-|TRBV7-6
TGTGCCAGCAGCTTAGTATTCGATACGCAGTATTTT
CASSLVFDTQYF
>TRBJ2-3|TRBD2|-|TRBV4-2
TGTGCCAGCAGCCCAGGCACGGGGGGGCCGGGAGATACGCAGTATTTT
CASSPGTGGPGDTQYF
>TRBJ2-1|TRBD2|-|TRBV4-1
TGCGCCACCAGCTGGGGTAGCGGGAGTAATGAGCAGTTCTTC
CATSWGSGSNEQFF
>TRBJ2-3|TRBD2|-|TRBV6-1
TGTGCCAGCAGTGAGGCGGGGGGGCTCACAGATACGCAGTATTTT
CASSEAGGLTDTQYF
>TRBJ1-2|TRBD1|-|TRBV27
TGTGCCAGCAGTTCGACAGGGACCTATGGCTACACCTTC
CASSSTGTYGYTF
>TRBJ1-5|TRBD1|-|TRBV7-9
TGTGCCAGCAGCAGATGGACAGGGGACGTCGGTCAGCCCCAGCATTTT
CASSRWTGDVGQPQHF
>TRBJ1-2|-|-|TRBV4-1
TGCGCCAGCAGCCCTTCGACAGGAGTCAACTATGGCTACACCTTC
CASSPSTGVNYGYTF
>TRBJ2-7|TRBD1|-|TRBV7-2
TGTGCCAGCAGCTTAGGGACAGGCTTCTACGAGCAGTACTTC
CASSLGTGFYEQYF
>TRBJ2-7|-|-|TRBV27
TGTGCCAGCAGCTCCCGCGTATGGTCCTACGAGCAGTACTTC
CASSSRVWSYEQYF
>TRBJ2-3|TRBD1|-|TRBV7-2
TGTGCCAGCAGTTCTCAGGGGGCATCCACAGATACGCAGTATTTT
CASSSQGASTDTQYF
>TRBJ1-2|-|-|TRBV30
TGTGCCTGGAGAGGAGTCGACTATGGCTACACCTTC
CAWRGVDYGYTF
>TRBJ2-2|TRBD2|few|TRBV27
TGTGCCAGCAGTTACAGACTAGCGGGGGGCACCGGGGAGCTGTTTTTT
CASSYRLAGGTGELFF
>TRBJ1-4|-|-|TRBV28
TGTGCCAGCAGTTCCACCGGCGACCAGAGGGAAAAACTGTTTTTT
CASSSTGDQREKLFF
>TRBJ1-1|-|few|TRBV10-3
TGTGCCATCAGAGGGCAGGGTGTGGGCACTGAAGCTTTCTTT
CAIRGQGVGTEAFF
>TRBJ2-3|TRBD2|-|TRBV5-4
TGTGCCAGCAGCCGACGTAGCGGGGGGCTCACAGATACGCAGTATTTT
CASSRRSGGLTDTQYF
>TRBJ1-2|TRBD1|-|TRBV5-6
TGTGCCAGCAGCGACGGGACAGGGTTTGGCTACACCTTC
CASSDGTGFGYTF
>TRBJ2-1|-|-|TRBV5-1
TGCGCCAGCAGCTTGGGAGGCGGGGGCTTGTACAATGAGCAGTTCTTC
CASSLGGGGLYNEQFF
>TRBJ1-2|-|-|TRBV5-4
TGTGCCAGCAGCACAAGGTGGGAGGATGGCTACACCTTC
CASSTRWEDGYTF
>TRBJ2-3|-|-|TRBV18
TGTGCCAGCTCCATTTCTAGGTCTCAGGGAACGCAGTATTTT
CASSISRSQGTQYF
>TRBJ1-1|-|-|TRBV5-5
TGTGCCAGCAGCTTGATTGTTCGACAGGTGGGCACTGAAGCTTTCTTT
CASSLIVRQVGTEAFF
>TRBJ2-7|TRBD1|-|TRBV11-2
TGTGCCAGCAGCCTCATAACCGGGACAGGAAAATACGAGCAGTACTTC
CASSLITGTGKYEQYF
>TRBJ2-3|-|-|TRBV15
TGTGCCACCAGCAGAGGATTCGAGCCAGATACGCAGTATTTT
CATSRGFEPDTQYF
>TRBJ2-7|TRBD1|-|TRBV6-6
TGTGCCAGCAGCAGGACAGGGCGACACGAGCAGTACTTC
CASSRTGRHEQYF
>TRBJ2-3|-|-|TRBV7-2
TGTGCCAGCAGCTCCCTAGGAAAGCGGGCGAGAGATACGCAGTATTTT
CASSSLGKRARDTQYF
>TRBJ2-1|TRBD2|-|TRBV13
TGTGCCAGCAGCCCCTCCGGGACTACCTACAATGAGCAGTTCTTC
CASSPSGTTYNEQFF
>TRBJ1-1|-|-|TRBV5-1
TGCGCCAGCAGCCGCGAGGCGTTCTCTGAAGCTTTCTTT
CASSREAFSEAFF
>TRBJ2-3|TRBD2|once|TRBV9
TGTGCCAGCAGCACCGGACTAGCGGGTACGCAGTATTTT
CASSTGLAGTQYF
>TRBJ1-3|-|once|TRBV19
TGTGCCAGTATGGGGGGGAGATACGGCTCTGGAAACACCATATATTTT
CASMGGRYGSGNTIYF
>TRBJ2-7|TRBD2|-|TRBV6-5
TGTGCCAGCAGTCCCGGGACTAGCGGGCAGCTTAAGCAGTACTTC
CASSPGTSGQLKQYF
>TRBJ2-5|TRBD1|-|TRBV18
TGTGCCAGCTCAGACGGGACAGGGAGGGCAGAGACCCAGTACTTC
CASSDGTGRAETQYF
>TRBJ1-4|TRBD1|-|TRBV4-1
TGCGCCAGCAGCTATGACAGGGGGCGCCTGGAAAATGAAAAACTGTTTTTT
CASSYDRGRLENEKLFF
>TRBJ1-5|-|few|TRBV27
TGTGCCAGCAGTTTCGAGCGGGGCAATCAGCCCCAGCATTTT
CASSFERGNQPQHF
>TRBJ1-1|TRBD1|-|TRBV18
TGTGCCAGCTCACCGGGACAGCAGACTGAAGCTTTCTTT
CASSPGQQTEAFF
>TRBJ2-1|-|once|TRBV6-1
TGTGCCTTAACAGGGATGAGAATTCGGGAGCAGTTCTTC
CALTGMRIREQFF
>TRBJ1-1|TRBD1|-|TRBV9
TGTGCCAGCAGCGTGCAGGGGGCGAACACTGAAGCTTTCTTT
CASSVQGANTEAFF
>TRBJ2-7|-|-|TRBV27
TGTGCCAGCAGTTCGCAATGGGGGCTCCCCTACGAGCAGTACTTC
CASSSQWGLPYEQYF
>TRBJ2-3|TRBD1|-|TRBV29-1
TGCAGCGTTGAAATCCAGGGGGCATTGGATACGCAGTATTTT
CSVEIQGALDTQYF
>TRBJ1-1|-|-|TRBV7-9
TGTGCCAGCAGTCCACAGCTTACTGAAGCTTTCTTT
CASSPQLTEAFF
>TRBJ1-6|-|few|TRBV14
TGTGCCAGCAGCCAAGGGAGATATAATTCACCCCTCCACTTT
CASSQGRYNSPLHF
>TRBJ2-2|TRBD2|-|TRBV7-3
TGTGCCAGCAGCCGTTTAGCGGGAGGGGCGAACACCGGGGAGCTGTTTTTT
CASSRLAGGANTGELFF
>TRBJ2-1|TRBD2|-|TRBV10-3
TGTGCCATCAGAGGGACTAGCGAGATATACAATGAGCAGTTCTTC
CAIRGTSEIYNEQFF